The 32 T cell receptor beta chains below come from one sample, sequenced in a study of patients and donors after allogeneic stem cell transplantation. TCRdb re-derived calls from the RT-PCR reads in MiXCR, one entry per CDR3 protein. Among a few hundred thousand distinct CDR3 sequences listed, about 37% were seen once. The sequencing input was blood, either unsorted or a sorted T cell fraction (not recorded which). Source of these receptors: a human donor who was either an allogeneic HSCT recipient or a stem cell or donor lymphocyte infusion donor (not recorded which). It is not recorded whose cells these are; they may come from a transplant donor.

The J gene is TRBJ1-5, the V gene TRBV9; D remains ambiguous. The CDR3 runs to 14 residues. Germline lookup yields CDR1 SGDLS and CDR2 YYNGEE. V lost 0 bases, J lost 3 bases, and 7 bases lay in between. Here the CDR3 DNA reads TGTGCCAGCAGCGTAGACACGGCCAATCAGCCCCAGCATTTT. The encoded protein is CASSVDTANQPQHF.

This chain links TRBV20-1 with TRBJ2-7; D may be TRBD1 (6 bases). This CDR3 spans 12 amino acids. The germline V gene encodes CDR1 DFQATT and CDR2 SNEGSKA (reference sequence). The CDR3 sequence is CALKGVSYEQYF. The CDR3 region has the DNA TGCGCCCTCAAGGGGGTCTCCTACGAGCAGTACTTC.

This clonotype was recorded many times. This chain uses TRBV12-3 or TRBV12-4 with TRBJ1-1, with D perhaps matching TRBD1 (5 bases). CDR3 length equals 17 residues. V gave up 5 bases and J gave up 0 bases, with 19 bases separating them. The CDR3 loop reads CASSAGTATPMNTEAFF. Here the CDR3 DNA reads TGTGCCAGCAGTGCCGGGACGGCTACGCCCATGAACACTGAAGCTTTCTTT.

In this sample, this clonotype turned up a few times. CDR3 region: CASSSAGGINTDTQYF. In DNA form, the CDR3 reads TGTGCCAGCAGTTCAGCGGGGGGAATAAACACAGATACGCAGTATTTT. The chain joins TRBV6-6 to TRBJ2-3; the match to TRBD2 covers 9 bases. The J segment lost 2 bases and the V segment lost 4 bases, leaving 7 bases of the junction unmatched. This CDR3 contains 16 residues. Germline values: CDR1 MNHNY, CDR2 SVGAGI (reference sequence).

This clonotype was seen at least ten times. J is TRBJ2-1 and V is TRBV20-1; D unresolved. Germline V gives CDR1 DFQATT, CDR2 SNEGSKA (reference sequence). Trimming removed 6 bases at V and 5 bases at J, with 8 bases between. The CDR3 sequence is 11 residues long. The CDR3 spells CSAPFNNEQFF. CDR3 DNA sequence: TGCAGTGCCCCTTTTAACAATGAGCAGTTCTTC.

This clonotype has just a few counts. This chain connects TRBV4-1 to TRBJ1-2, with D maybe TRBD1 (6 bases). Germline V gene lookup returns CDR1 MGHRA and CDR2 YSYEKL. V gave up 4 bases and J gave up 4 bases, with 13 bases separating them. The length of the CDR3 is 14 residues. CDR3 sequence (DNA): TGCGCCAGCAGCCGAAGGGCAGGGGTCTATGGCTACACCTTC. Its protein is CASSRRAGVYGYTF.

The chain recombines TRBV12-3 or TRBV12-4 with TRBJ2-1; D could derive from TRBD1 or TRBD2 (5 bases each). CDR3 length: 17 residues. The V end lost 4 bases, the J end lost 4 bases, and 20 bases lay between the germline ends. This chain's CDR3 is CASSSWPSGTAYNEQFF. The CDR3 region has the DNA TGTGCCAGCAGTTCTTGGCCATCCGGGACGGCATACAATGAGCAGTTCTTC.

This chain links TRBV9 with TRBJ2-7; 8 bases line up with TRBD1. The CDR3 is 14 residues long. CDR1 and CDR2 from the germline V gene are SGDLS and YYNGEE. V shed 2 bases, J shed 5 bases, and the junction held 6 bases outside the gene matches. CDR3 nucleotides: TGTGCCAGCAGCGTGGGACAGGTAACCCACGAGCAGTACTTC. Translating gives CASSVGQVTHEQYF.

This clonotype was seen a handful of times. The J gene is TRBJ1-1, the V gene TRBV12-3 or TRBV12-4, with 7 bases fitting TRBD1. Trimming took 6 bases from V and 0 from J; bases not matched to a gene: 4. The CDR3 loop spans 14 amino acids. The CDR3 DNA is TGTGCCAGCAGATGGGACAGCATGAACACTGAAGCTTTCTTT. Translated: CASRWDSMNTEAFF.

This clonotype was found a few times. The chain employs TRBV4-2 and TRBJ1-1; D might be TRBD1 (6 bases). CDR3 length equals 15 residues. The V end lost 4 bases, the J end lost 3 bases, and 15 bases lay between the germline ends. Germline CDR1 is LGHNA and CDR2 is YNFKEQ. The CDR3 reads CASSLSQGGDTEAFF. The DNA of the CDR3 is TGTGCCAGCAGCCTTTCACAGGGAGGAGACACTGAAGCTTTCTTT.

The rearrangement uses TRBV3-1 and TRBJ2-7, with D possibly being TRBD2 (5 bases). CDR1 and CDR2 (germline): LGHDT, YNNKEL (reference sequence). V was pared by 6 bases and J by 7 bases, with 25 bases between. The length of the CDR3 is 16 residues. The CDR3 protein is CASRHIPRQPRGEQYF. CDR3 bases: TGTGCCAGCAGACATATCCCAAGACAACCACGGGGAGAGCAGTACTTC.

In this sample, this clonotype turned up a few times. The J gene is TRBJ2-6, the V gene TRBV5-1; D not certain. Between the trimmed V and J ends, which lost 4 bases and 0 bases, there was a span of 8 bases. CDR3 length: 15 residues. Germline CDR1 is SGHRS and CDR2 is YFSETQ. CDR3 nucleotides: TGCGCCAGCAGCAGCGCCTACTCTGGGGCCAACGTCCTGACTTTC. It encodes CASSSAYSGANVLTF.

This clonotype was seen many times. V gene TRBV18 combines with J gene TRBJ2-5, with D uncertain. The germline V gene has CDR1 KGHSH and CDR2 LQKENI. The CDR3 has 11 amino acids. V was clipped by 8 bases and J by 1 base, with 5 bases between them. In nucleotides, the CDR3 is TGTGCCAGCAGCCCCCAAGAGACCCAGTACTTC. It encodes CASSPQETQYF.

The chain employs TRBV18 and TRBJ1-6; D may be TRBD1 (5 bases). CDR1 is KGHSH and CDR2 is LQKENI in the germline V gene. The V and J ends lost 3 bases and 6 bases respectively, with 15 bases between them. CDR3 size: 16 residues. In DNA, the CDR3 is TGTGCCAGCTCACCGGGCCAGGGCAGCACTAATTCACCCCTCCACTTT. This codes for CASSPGQGSTNSPLHF.

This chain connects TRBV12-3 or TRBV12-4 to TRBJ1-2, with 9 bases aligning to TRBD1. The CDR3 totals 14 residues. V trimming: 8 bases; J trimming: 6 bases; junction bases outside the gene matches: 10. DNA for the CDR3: TGTGCCAGCGGACTGATGCGGGACAGGGATGGCTACACCTTC. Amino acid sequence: CASGLMRDRDGYTF.

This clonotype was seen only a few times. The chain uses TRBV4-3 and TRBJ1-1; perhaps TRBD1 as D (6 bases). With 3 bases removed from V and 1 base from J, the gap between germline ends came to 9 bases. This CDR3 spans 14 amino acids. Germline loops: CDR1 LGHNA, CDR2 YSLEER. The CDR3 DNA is TGCGCCAGCAGCCATACAGGGCCGAACACTGAAGCTTTCTTT. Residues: CASSHTGPNTEAFF.

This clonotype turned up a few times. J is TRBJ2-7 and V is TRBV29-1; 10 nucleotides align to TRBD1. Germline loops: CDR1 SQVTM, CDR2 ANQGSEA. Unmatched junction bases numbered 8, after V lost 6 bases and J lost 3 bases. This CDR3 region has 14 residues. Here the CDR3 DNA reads TGCAGCGTCACAGGACAGGGGGATCTCTACGAGCAGTACTTC. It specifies CSVTGQGDLYEQYF.

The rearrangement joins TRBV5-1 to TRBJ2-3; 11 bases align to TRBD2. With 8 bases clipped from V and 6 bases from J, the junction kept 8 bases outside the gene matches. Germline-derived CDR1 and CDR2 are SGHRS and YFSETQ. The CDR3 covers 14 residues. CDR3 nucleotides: TGCGCCAGTAAATTGACTAGCGGGGCCGATACGCAGTATTTT. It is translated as CASKLTSGADTQYF.

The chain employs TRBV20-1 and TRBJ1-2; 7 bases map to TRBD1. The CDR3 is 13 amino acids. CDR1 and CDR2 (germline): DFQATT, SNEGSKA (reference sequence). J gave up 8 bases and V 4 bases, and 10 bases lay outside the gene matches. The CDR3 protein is CSATTGQARGYTF. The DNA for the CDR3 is TGCAGTGCTACTACTGGACAGGCCAGAGGCTACACCTTC.

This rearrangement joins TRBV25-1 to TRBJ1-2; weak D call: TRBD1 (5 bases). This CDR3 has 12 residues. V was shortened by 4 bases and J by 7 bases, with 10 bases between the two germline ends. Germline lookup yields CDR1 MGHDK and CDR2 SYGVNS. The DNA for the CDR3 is TGTGCCAGCAGTGGGTCAGGGAGTGGCTACACCTTC. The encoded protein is CASSGSGSGYTF.

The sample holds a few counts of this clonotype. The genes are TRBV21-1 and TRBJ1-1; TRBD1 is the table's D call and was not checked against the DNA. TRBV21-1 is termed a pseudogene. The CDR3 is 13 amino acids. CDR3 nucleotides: TGTGCCAGCAGCAGGGGTTACAGGGCCGGGGCTTTCTTT. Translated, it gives CASSRGYRAGAFF.

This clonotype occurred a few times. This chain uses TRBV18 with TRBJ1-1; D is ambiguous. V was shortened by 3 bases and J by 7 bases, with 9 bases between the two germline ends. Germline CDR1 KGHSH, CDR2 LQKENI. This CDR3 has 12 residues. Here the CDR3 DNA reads TGTGCCAGCTCACCCCTCGGATTTGAAGCTTTCTTT. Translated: CASSPLGFEAFF.

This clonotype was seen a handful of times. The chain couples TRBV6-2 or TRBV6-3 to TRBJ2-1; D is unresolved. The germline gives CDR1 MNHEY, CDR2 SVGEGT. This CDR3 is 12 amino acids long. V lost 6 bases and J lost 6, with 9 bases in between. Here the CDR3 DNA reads TGTGCCAGCAGGCCAGACTCCAATGAGCAGTTCTTC. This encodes CASRPDSNEQFF.

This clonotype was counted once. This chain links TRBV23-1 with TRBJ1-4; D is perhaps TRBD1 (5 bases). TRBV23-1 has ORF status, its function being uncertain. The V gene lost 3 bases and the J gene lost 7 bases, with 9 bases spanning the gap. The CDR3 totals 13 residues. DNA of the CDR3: TGCGCCAGCAGTCAGGGACTTGGTGAAAAACTGTTTTTT. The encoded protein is CASSQGLGEKLFF.

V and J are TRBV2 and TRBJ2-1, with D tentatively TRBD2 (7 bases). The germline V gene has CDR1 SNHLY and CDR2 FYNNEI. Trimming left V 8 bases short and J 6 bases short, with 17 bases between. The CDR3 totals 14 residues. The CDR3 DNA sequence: TGTGCCAGCCAGTCGTGGGGGGGCGGCAATGAGCAGTTCTTC. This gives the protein CASQSWGGGNEQFF.

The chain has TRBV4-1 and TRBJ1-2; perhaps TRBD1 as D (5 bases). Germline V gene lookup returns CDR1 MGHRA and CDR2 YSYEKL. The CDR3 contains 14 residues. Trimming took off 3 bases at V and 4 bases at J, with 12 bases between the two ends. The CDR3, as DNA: TGCGCCAGCAGCCAGATTCAGGGCGCCTATGGCTACACCTTC. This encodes CASSQIQGAYGYTF.

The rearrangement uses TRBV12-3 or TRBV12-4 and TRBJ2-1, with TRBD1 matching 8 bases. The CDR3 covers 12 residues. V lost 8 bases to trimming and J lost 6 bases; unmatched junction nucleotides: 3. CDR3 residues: CASGDRGNEQFF. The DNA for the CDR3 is TGTGCCAGCGGAGACAGGGGCAATGAGCAGTTCTTC.

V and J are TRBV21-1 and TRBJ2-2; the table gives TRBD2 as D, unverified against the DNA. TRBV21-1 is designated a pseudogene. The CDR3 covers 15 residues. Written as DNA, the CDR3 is TGTGCCAGCAGCAAACCCGGGAGGGGCACCGGGGAGCTGTTTTTT. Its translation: CASSKPGRGTGELFF.

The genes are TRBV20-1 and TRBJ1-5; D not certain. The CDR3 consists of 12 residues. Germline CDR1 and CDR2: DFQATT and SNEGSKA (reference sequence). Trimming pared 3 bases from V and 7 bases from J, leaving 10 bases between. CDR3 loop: CSASRVDQPQHF. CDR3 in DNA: TGCAGTGCTAGTAGGGTTGACCAGCCCCAGCATTTT.

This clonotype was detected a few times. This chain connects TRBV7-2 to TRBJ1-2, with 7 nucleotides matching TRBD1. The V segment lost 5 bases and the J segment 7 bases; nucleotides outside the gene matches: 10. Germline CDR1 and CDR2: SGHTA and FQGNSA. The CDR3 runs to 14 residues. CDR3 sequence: CASSPGGPYGGYTF. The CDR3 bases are TGTGCCAGCAGCCCAGGGGGTCCTTATGGTGGCTACACCTTC. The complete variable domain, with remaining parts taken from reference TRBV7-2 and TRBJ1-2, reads GAGVSQSPSNKVTEKGKDVELRCDPISGHTALYWYRQSLGQGLEFLIYFQGNSAPDKSGLPSDRFSAERTGGSVSTLTIQRTQQEDSAVYLCASSPGGPYGGYTFGSGTRLTVV.

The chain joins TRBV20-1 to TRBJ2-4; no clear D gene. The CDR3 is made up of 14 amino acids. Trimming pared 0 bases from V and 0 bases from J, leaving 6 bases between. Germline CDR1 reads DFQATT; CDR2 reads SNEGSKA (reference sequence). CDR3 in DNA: TGCAGTGCTAGAGACTGGCTAGCCAAAAACATTCAGTACTTC. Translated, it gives CSARDWLAKNIQYF.

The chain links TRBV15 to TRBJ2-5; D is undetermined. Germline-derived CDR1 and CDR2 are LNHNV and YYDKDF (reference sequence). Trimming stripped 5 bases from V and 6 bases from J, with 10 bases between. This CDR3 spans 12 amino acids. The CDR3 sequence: CATSGPQKTQYF. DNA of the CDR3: TGTGCCACCAGCGGTCCCCAGAAGACCCAGTACTTC.